This TCR beta chain was obtained from a study of shared clonotypes between healthy human individuals. The V gene end was trimmed by 7 bases and the J gene end by 4 bases; junction bases not matched to a gene: 4. CDR1 and CDR2 from the germline V gene are LNHDA and SQIVND (reference sequence). The CDR3 loop spans 14 amino acids. Profiling relied on immunoSEQ multiplex PCR, and the TCRdb table lists in-frame clones only, not all of them. Of some 650,000 clones listed, approximately 97% were seen once; the top ten hold 0.045% to 0.06%. The receptor was derived from a woman between 25 and 40 years old in good health. The chain links TRBV19 to TRBJ2-2; 9 nucleotides line up with TRBD1. Sequencing used naive CD4+ T cells sorted from blood. Documented subset: CD45RA+ positively selected. This CDR3 is CASTLTGGTGELFF. The CDR3 region has the DNA TGTGCCAGTACCTTGACAGGGGGCACCGGGGAGCTGTTTTTT.